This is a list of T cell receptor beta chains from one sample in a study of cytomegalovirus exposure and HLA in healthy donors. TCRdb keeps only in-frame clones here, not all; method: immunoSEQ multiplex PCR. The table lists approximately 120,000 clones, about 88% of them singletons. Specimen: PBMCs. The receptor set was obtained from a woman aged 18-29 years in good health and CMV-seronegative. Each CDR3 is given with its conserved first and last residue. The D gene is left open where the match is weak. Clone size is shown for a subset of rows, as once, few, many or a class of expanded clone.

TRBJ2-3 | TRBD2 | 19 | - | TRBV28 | TGTGCCAGCAGTTTCCAACGGGGAGGGTCCGACTCTAGCACAGATACGCAGTATTTT | CASSFQRGGSDSSTDTQYF
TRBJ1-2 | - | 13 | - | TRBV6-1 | TGTGCCAGCAGTCCGACACTGACCCCGGGCTACACCTTC | CASSPTLTPGYTF
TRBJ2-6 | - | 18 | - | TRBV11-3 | TGTGCCAGCAGCAGTCATGAATCTCGACAAAGTCGGGCCAACGTCCTGACTTTC | CASSSHESRQSRANVLTF
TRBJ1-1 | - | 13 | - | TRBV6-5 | TGTGCCAGCAGGCTAGGCAGGAACACTGAAGCTTTCTTT | CASRLGRNTEAFF
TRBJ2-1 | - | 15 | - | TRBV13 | TGTGCCAGCAGCTTTCGGGCGGGTTCCTACAATGAGCAGTTCTTC | CASSFRAGSYNEQFF
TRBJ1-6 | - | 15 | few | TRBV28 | TGTGCCAGCAAAGGAGAGGGCTCCTATAATTCACCCCTCCACTTT | CASKGEGSYNSPLHF
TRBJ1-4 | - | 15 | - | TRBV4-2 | TGTGCCAGCAGCCAAGATGAGGGATTGAGGGAAAAACTGTTTTTT | CASSQDEGLREKLFF
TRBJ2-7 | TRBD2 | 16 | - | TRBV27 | TGTGCCAGCAGTTTGGTGGGGACTAGCGGGAGTGTGCAGCAGTACTTC | CASSLVGTSGSVQQYF
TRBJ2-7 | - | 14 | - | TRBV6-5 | TGTGCCAGCAGGTGGGGCCTGGGGTCCTACGAGCAGTACTTC | CASRWGLGSYEQYF
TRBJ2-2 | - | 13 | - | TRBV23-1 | TGCGCCAGCAGTCACGGGGAAACCGGGGAGCTGTTTTTT | CASSHGETGELFF
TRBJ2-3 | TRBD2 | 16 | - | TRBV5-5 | TGTGCCAGCAGCTTGGCGGGAGGGGTTAGCACAGATACGCAGTATTTT | CASSLAGGVSTDTQYF
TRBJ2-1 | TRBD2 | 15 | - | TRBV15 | TGTGCCACCAGCAGGCGGCACGGGCTAGCGGGAAAGCAGTTCTTC | CATSRRHGLAGKQFF
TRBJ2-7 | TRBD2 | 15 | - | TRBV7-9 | TGTGCCAGCAGACCCTGGGAGCGGGACTCCTACGAGCAGTACTTC | CASRPWERDSYEQYF
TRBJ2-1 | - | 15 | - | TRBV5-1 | TGCGCCAGCAGCTTGGCAGGGGCGACAGGTCATGAGCAGTTCTTC | CASSLAGATGHEQFF
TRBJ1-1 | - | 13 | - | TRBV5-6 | TGTGCCAGTAGAAGGGGATTGAACACTGAAGCTTTCTTT | CASRRGLNTEAFF
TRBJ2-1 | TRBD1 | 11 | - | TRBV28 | TGTGCCAGCAGGATAACAGGGGTAGACTTCTTC | CASRITGVDFF
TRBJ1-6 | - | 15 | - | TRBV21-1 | TGTGCCAGCAGCCGGGGTAGCTCCTATAATTCACCCCTCCACTTT | CASSRGSSYNSPLHF
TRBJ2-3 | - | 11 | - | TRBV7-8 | TGTGCCAGCAGCCGTCGGGATACGCAGTATTTT | CASSRRDTQYF
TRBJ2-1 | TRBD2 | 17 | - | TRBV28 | TGTGCCAGCAGACAGGCCGGGACTAGCGGGAGTCGGGGTGAGCAGTTCTTC | CASRQAGTSGSRGEQFF
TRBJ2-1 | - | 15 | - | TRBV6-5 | TGTGCCAGCAGTCGAGACAGGAGCTCCTACAATGAGCAGTTCTTC | CASSRDRSSYNEQFF
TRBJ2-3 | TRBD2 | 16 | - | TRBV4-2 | TGTGCCAGCAGCCCCCGGGTGTCGGGAGGGGCAGATACGCAGTATTTT | CASSPRVSGGADTQYF
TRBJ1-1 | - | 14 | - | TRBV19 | TGTGCCAGTAAGACGCCCAGGGAGAACACTGAAGCTTTCTTT | CASKTPRENTEAFF